These T cell receptor beta chains were read from a single sample in a study of beta chain features in type 1 diabetes. Clones were sequenced by immunoSEQ multiplex PCR, and TCRdb holds only the in-frame ones, with some missing. The table includes hundreds of thousands of clones, 30% detected once. The sequencing sample was made of naive CD4+ T cells from blood. The receptors were gathered from a man between 18 and 35 years old in good health. CDR3s include the opening cysteine and the closing phenylalanine or tryptophan. A D gene is named only where the DNA matches it firmly. A row's size may be missing; if present it is once, few, many or a size class.

CDR3 protein: CASSARPPGQGVIQYF; CDR3 DNA: TGTGCCAGCAGCGCCCGTCCGCCGGGACAGGGAGTCATTCAGTACTTC; D gene: TRBD1; V gene: TRBV9; CDR3 length: 16; J gene: TRBJ2-4; clone size: .
CDR3 protein: CASSLSGRETQYF; CDR3 DNA: TGTGCCAGCAGTCTATCTGGCCGGGAGACCCAGTACTTC; D gene: .; V gene: TRBV28; CDR3 length: 13; J gene: TRBJ2-5; clone size: few
CDR3 protein: CASSPRGQGTQYF; CDR3 DNA: TGTGCCAGCAGTCCCAGGGGCCAGGGGACCCAGTACTTC; D gene: .; V gene: TRBV6-6; CDR3 length: 13; J gene: TRBJ2-5; clone size: .
CDR3 protein: CASRDRQSIQPQHF; CDR3 DNA: TGTGCCAGCAGGGACAGACAGTCTATTCAGCCCCAGCATTTT; D gene: .; V gene: TRBV2; CDR3 length: 14; J gene: TRBJ1-5; clone size: .
CDR3 protein: CSVGQIDGYTF; CDR3 DNA: TGCAGCGTTGGGCAGATAGATGGCTACACCTTC; D gene: .; V gene: TRBV29-1; CDR3 length: 11; J gene: TRBJ1-2; clone size: few
CDR3 protein: CASSQTGTGVADTQYF; CDR3 DNA: TGCGCCAGCAGCCAAACCGGGACAGGGGTCGCAGATACGCAGTATTTT; D gene: TRBD1; V gene: TRBV4-1; CDR3 length: 16; J gene: TRBJ2-3; clone size: .
CDR3 protein: CASSLVTSGTYEQYF; CDR3 DNA: TGTGCCAGCAGCTTAGTGACTAGCGGAACCTACGAGCAGTACTTC; D gene: TRBD2; V gene: TRBV13; CDR3 length: 15; J gene: TRBJ2-7; clone size: few
CDR3 protein: CASSLSRRAYGTDTQYF; CDR3 DNA: TGTGCCAGCAGTTTATCGAGAAGGGCTTACGGCACAGATACGCAGTATTTT; D gene: .; V gene: TRBV27; CDR3 length: 17; J gene: TRBJ2-3; clone size: .
CDR3 protein: CASRSPGLAGENEQFF; CDR3 DNA: TGTGCCAGCAGAAGTCCGGGACTAGCGGGAGAAAATGAGCAGTTCTTC; D gene: TRBD2; V gene: TRBV7-2; CDR3 length: 16; J gene: TRBJ2-1; clone size: .
CDR3 protein: CASSQDRVTYNEQFF; CDR3 DNA: TGTGCTAGCAGCCAAGACAGGGTTACCTACAATGAGCAGTTCTTC; D gene: TRBD1; V gene: TRBV7-7; CDR3 length: 15; J gene: TRBJ2-1; clone size: few
CDR3 protein: CASSQARAEDNEKLFF; CDR3 DNA: TGTGCCAGCAGCCAAGCAAGGGCAGAGGATAATGAAAAACTGTTTTTT; D gene: .; V gene: TRBV4-2; CDR3 length: 16; J gene: TRBJ1-4; clone size: .
CDR3 protein: CASSDTSIRALSGANVLTF; CDR3 DNA: TGTGCCAGCAGCGATACCTCCATAAGGGCGCTTTCTGGGGCCAACGTCCTGACTTTC; D gene: .; V gene: TRBV14; CDR3 length: 19; J gene: TRBJ2-6; clone size: few
CDR3 protein: CASSVALGSTYEQYF; CDR3 DNA: TGTGCCAGCAGCGTAGCTCTGGGGTCCACCTACGAGCAGTACTTC; D gene: .; V gene: TRBV9; CDR3 length: 15; J gene: TRBJ2-7; clone size: .
CDR3 protein: CASSASGQETQYF; CDR3 DNA: TGTGCCAGCAGCGCCAGCGGACAAGAGACCCAGTACTTC; D gene: .; V gene: TRBV9; CDR3 length: 13; J gene: TRBJ2-5; clone size: few
CDR3 protein: CAWSHSSGTEAFF; CDR3 DNA: TGTGCCTGGAGTCACTCCAGCGGCACTGAAGCTTTCTTT; D gene: .; V gene: TRBV30; CDR3 length: 13; J gene: TRBJ1-1; clone size: few
CDR3 protein: CASSRPLGGSKNIQYF; CDR3 DNA: TGTGCCAGCAGCCGGCCCCTCGGGGGATCCAAAAACATTCAGTACTTC; D gene: .; V gene: TRBV28; CDR3 length: 16; J gene: TRBJ2-4; clone size: .
CDR3 protein: CASSRTGRSGYTF; CDR3 DNA: TGTGCCAGCAGCCGGACAGGGCGATCTGGCTACACCTTC; D gene: TRBD1; V gene: TRBV14; CDR3 length: 13; J gene: TRBJ1-2; clone size: few
CDR3 protein: CASSYPRGASYEQYF; CDR3 DNA: TGTGCCAGCAGTTACCCCCGCGGGGCTTCCTACGAGCAGTACTTC; D gene: .; V gene: TRBV6-5; CDR3 length: 15; J gene: TRBJ2-7; clone size: .
CDR3 protein: CAWSEGEGQPQHF; CDR3 DNA: TGTGCCTGGAGTGAAGGGGAGGGTCAGCCCCAGCATTTT; D gene: .; V gene: TRBV30; CDR3 length: 13; J gene: TRBJ1-5; clone size: .
CDR3 protein: CASSLVYQQENEQFF; CDR3 DNA: TGTGCCAGCAGCTTAGTCTACCAACAGGAAAATGAGCAGTTCTTC; D gene: .; V gene: TRBV7-9; CDR3 length: 15; J gene: TRBJ2-1; clone size: .
CDR3 protein: CASSAGLAGEETQYF; CDR3 DNA: TGTGCCAGCAGCGCAGGGCTAGCGGGAGAGGAGACCCAGTACTTC; D gene: TRBD2; V gene: TRBV9; CDR3 length: 15; J gene: TRBJ2-5; clone size: few
CDR3 protein: CASSQERGGTGVETQYF; CDR3 DNA: TGCGCCAGCAGCCAAGAGAGGGGAGGGACAGGGGTTGAGACGCAGTATTTT; D gene: TRBD1; V gene: TRBV4-3; CDR3 length: 17; J gene: TRBJ2-3; clone size: .
CDR3 protein: CASSGSSYNEQFF; CDR3 DNA: TGTGCCTCGAGCGGGAGCTCCTACAATGAGCAGTTCTTC; D gene: TRBD2; V gene: TRBV30; CDR3 length: 13; J gene: TRBJ2-1; clone size: .
CDR3 protein: CASSQEPGVNEQFF; CDR3 DNA: TGCGCCAGCAGCCAAGAGCCAGGAGTCAATGAGCAGTTCTTC; D gene: .; V gene: TRBV4-3; CDR3 length: 14; J gene: TRBJ2-1; clone size: .
CDR3 protein: CASSLGMWYEQFF; CDR3 DNA: TGTGCCAGCAGCTTAGGAATGTGGTATGAGCAGTTCTTC; D gene: .; V gene: TRBV7-6; CDR3 length: 13; J gene: TRBJ2-1; clone size: .
CDR3 protein: CASSVMTEQETQYF; CDR3 DNA: TGTGCCAGCAGTGTTATGACCGAACAAGAGACCCAGTACTTC; D gene: .; V gene: TRBV2; CDR3 length: 14; J gene: TRBJ2-5; clone size: .
CDR3 protein: CASSDDGYGYTF; CDR3 DNA: TGTGCCAGCAGTGATGACGGCTATGGCTACACCTTC; D gene: .; V gene: TRBV2; CDR3 length: 12; J gene: TRBJ1-2; clone size: few
CDR3 protein: CASSPSQETQYF; CDR3 DNA: TGTGCCAGCTCACCCAGCCAAGAGACCCAGTACTTC; D gene: .; V gene: TRBV18; CDR3 length: 12; J gene: TRBJ2-5; clone size: .
CDR3 protein: CAWSVSLAGRNEQFF; CDR3 DNA: TGTGCCTGGAGTGTATCCCTAGCGGGCCGAAATGAGCAGTTCTTC; D gene: TRBD2; V gene: TRBV30; CDR3 length: 15; J gene: TRBJ2-1; clone size: few
CDR3 protein: CASSANQPQHF; CDR3 DNA: TGTGCCAGCAGTGCGAATCAGCCCCAGCATTTT; D gene: .; V gene: TRBV28; CDR3 length: 11; J gene: TRBJ1-5; clone size: .
CDR3 protein: CSAKGFRVYEQYF; CDR3 DNA: TGCAGCGCAAAGGGGTTTAGAGTCTACGAGCAGTACTTC; D gene: .; V gene: TRBV29-1; CDR3 length: 13; J gene: TRBJ2-7; clone size: few
CDR3 protein: CSVEIGGSEQYF; CDR3 DNA: TGCAGCGTTGAAATAGGGGGCTCCGAGCAGTACTTC; D gene: TRBD1; V gene: TRBV29-1; CDR3 length: 12; J gene: TRBJ2-7; clone size: .
CDR3 protein: CASSPIQGVANNEQFF; CDR3 DNA: TGTGCCAGCTCACCGATACAGGGGGTAGCTAACAATGAGCAGTTCTTC; D gene: TRBD1; V gene: TRBV18; CDR3 length: 16; J gene: TRBJ2-1; clone size: .
CDR3 protein: CAISNSKGADTQYF; CDR3 DNA: TGTGCCATCAGTAACTCAAAAGGAGCAGATACGCAGTATTTT; D gene: .; V gene: TRBV10-3; CDR3 length: 14; J gene: TRBJ2-3; clone size: .
CDR3 protein: CASRNDSPYNEQFF; CDR3 DNA: TGCGCCAGCAGAAACGACAGTCCCTACAATGAGCAGTTCTTC; D gene: .; V gene: TRBV5-1; CDR3 length: 14; J gene: TRBJ2-1; clone size: .
CDR3 protein: CAWSGQQNQPQHF; CDR3 DNA: TGTGCCTGGAGTGGTCAGCAGAATCAGCCCCAGCATTTT; D gene: .; V gene: TRBV30; CDR3 length: 13; J gene: TRBJ1-5; clone size: .
CDR3 protein: CASSLAGADTQYF; CDR3 DNA: TGTGCCAGCAGCTTAGCGGGAGCAGATACGCAGTATTTT; D gene: TRBD2; V gene: TRBV6-5; CDR3 length: 13; J gene: TRBJ2-3; clone size: few
CDR3 protein: CASSQDRLAATYNEQFF; CDR3 DNA: TGCGCCAGCAGCCAAGATCGGCTAGCGGCTACCTACAATGAGCAGTTCTTC; D gene: TRBD2; V gene: TRBV4-1; CDR3 length: 17; J gene: TRBJ2-1; clone size: .
CDR3 protein: CAWSISNYGYTF; CDR3 DNA: TGTGCCTGGAGTATTAGTAACTATGGCTACACCTTC; D gene: .; V gene: TRBV30; CDR3 length: 12; J gene: TRBJ1-2; clone size: .
CDR3 protein: CASSLTGRDSTDTQYF; CDR3 DNA: TGTGCCAGCAGCTTAACCGGCAGGGATAGCACAGATACGCAGTATTTT; D gene: .; V gene: TRBV7-9; CDR3 length: 16; J gene: TRBJ2-3; clone size: few
CDR3 protein: CASRLFIAQPQHF; CDR3 DNA: TGTGCCAGCAGACTTTTTATCGCTCAGCCCCAGCATTTT; D gene: .; V gene: TRBV7-2; CDR3 length: 13; J gene: TRBJ1-5; clone size: .
CDR3 protein: CASSTLDSAGEQFF; CDR3 DNA: TGCGCCAGCAGCACCCTAGACAGTGCTGGTGAGCAGTTCTTC; D gene: .; V gene: TRBV5-1; CDR3 length: 14; J gene: TRBJ2-1; clone size: once
CDR3 protein: CASSPDRDYGYTF; CDR3 DNA: TGTGCCAGCAGTCCCGACAGAGACTATGGCTACACCTTC; D gene: .; V gene: TRBV28; CDR3 length: 13; J gene: TRBJ1-2; clone size: .
CDR3 protein: CASSMTLAGSNEQFF; CDR3 DNA: TGTGCCAGCAGCATGACTCTAGCGGGAAGCAATGAGCAGTTCTTC; D gene: TRBD2; V gene: TRBV11-2; CDR3 length: 15; J gene: TRBJ2-1; clone size: .
CDR3 protein: CASSPPSLLQETQYF; CDR3 DNA: TGTGCCAGCAGTCCTCCGTCTCTCTTGCAAGAGACCCAGTACTTC; D gene: .; V gene: TRBV6-1; CDR3 length: 15; J gene: TRBJ2-5; clone size: .
CDR3 protein: CASSIDTGTKNIQYF; CDR3 DNA: TGTGCCAGCAGCATTGATACAGGGACCAAAAACATTCAGTACTTC; D gene: .; V gene: TRBV5-6; CDR3 length: 15; J gene: TRBJ2-4; clone size: few
CDR3 protein: CASSYGTSGGNSYNEQFF; CDR3 DNA: TGTGCCAGCAGTTACGGGACTAGCGGGGGTAACTCCTACAATGAGCAGTTCTTC; D gene: TRBD2; V gene: TRBV9; CDR3 length: 18; J gene: TRBJ2-1; clone size: few
CDR3 protein: CASSPLASTDTQYF; CDR3 DNA: TGTGCCAGCAGCCCGCTAGCGAGCACAGATACGCAGTATTTT; D gene: .; V gene: TRBV4-2; CDR3 length: 14; J gene: TRBJ2-3; clone size: few
CDR3 protein: CASSKGLLNEQFF; CDR3 DNA: TGTGCCAGCAGTAAGGGACTGCTCAATGAGCAGTTCTTC; D gene: .; V gene: TRBV2; CDR3 length: 13; J gene: TRBJ2-1; clone size: .
CDR3 protein: CASKKAGVGYEQYF; CDR3 DNA: TGTGCCAGCAAGAAAGCGGGAGTTGGCTACGAGCAGTACTTC; D gene: TRBD2; V gene: TRBV27; CDR3 length: 14; J gene: TRBJ2-7; clone size: .
CDR3 protein: CAWAYGNQPQHF; CDR3 DNA: TGTGCCTGGGCATACGGCAATCAGCCCCAGCATTTT; D gene: .; V gene: TRBV30; CDR3 length: 12; J gene: TRBJ1-5; clone size: few
CDR3 protein: CASSHDRYEQYF; CDR3 DNA: TGTGCCAGCTCGCACGACAGATACGAGCAGTACTTC; D gene: .; V gene: TRBV18; CDR3 length: 12; J gene: TRBJ2-7; clone size: few
CDR3 protein: CASSWTGGETQYF; CDR3 DNA: TGCGCCAGCAGCTGGACAGGCGGAGAGACCCAGTACTTC; D gene: TRBD1; V gene: TRBV5-1; CDR3 length: 13; J gene: TRBJ2-5; clone size: few